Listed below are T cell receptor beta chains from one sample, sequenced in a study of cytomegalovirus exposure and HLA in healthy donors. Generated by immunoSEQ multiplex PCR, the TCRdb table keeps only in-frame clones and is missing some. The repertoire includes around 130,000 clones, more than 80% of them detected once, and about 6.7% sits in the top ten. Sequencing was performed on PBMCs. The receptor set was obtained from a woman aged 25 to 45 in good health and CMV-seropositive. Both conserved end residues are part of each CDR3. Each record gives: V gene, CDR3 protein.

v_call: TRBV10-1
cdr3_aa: CASAVLAGEWEGYEQYF

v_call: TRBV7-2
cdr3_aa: CASSLGGEPLAGYTF

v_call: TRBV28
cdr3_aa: CASSDYWETQYF

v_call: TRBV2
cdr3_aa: CASSPSTGSYNSPLHF

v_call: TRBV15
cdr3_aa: CATSRDLTVANYGYTF

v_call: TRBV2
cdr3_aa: CASSEFQAPGMWRYEQYF

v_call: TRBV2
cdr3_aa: CASSPGETQYF

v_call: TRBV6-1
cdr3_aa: CASRPGGGNTIYF

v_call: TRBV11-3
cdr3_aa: CASSLDPWGGNNEQFF

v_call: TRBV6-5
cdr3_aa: CASSYSSAGGPHEQYF

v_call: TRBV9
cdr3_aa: CASSVGSSGPQETQYF

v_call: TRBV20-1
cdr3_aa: CSARDHPGQYF

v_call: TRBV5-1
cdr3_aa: CASRPGQGYEQYF

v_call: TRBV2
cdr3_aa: CASSTGSQETQYF